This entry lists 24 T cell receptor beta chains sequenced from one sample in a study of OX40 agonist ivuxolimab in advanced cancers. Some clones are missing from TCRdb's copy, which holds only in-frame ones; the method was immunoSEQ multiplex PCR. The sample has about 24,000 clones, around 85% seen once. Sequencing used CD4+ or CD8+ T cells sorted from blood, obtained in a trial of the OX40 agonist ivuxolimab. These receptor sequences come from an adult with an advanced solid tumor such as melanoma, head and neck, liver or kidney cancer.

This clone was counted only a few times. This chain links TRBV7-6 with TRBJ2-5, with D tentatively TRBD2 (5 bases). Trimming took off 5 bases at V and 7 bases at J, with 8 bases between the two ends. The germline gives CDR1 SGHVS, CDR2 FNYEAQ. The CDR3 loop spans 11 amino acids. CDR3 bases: TGTGCCAGCAGCCCGGCGGGGACCCAGTACTTC. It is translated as CASSPAGTQYF.

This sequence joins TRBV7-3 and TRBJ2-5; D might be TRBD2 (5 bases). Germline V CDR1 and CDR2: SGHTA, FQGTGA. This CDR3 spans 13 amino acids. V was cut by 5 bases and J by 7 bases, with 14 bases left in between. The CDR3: CASSASGSGTQYF. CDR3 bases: TGTGCCAGCAGCGCCAGCGGTTCGGGGACCCAGTACTTC.

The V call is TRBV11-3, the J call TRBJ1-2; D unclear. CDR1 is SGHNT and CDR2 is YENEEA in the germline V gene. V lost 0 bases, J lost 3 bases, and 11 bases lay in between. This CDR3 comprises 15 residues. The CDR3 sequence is CASSLDRLGYYGYTF. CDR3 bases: TGTGCCAGCAGCTTAGATCGCTTGGGTTACTATGGCTACACCTTC.

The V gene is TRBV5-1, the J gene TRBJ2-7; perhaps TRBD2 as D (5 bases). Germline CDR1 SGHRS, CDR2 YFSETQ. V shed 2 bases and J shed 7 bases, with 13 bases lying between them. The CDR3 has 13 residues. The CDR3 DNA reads TGCGCCAGCAGCTTAGGAGGAATCGGGGAGCAGTACTTC. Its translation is CASSLGGIGEQYF.

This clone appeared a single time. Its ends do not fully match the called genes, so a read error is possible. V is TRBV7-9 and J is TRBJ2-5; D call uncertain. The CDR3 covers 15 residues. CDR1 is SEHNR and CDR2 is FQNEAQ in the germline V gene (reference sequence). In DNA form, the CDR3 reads TGTGCCAGCAGCTCCGGACCCGGGCTAAAAGATACCCAGTACTTC. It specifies CASSSGPGLKDTQYF. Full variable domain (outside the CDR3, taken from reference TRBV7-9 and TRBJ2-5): DTGVSQNPRHKITKRGQNVTFRCDPISEHNRLYWYRQTLGQGPEFLTYFQNEAQLEKSRLLSDRFSAERPKGSFSTLEIQRTEQGDSAMYLCASSSGPGLKDTQYFGPGTRLLVL.

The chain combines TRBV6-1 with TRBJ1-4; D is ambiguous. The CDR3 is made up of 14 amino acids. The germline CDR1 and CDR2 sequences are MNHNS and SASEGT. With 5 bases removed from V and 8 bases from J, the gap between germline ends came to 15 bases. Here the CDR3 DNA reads TGTGCCAGCAGTACCGACACTATAGGGGAAAAACTGTTTTTT. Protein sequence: CASSTDTIGEKLFF.

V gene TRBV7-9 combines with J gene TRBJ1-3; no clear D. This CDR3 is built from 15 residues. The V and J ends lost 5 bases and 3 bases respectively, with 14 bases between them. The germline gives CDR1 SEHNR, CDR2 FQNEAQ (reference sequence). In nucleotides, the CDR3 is TGTGCCAGCAGCGAGTTCGACACTGGTGGAAACACCATATATTTT. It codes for CASSEFDTGGNTIYF.

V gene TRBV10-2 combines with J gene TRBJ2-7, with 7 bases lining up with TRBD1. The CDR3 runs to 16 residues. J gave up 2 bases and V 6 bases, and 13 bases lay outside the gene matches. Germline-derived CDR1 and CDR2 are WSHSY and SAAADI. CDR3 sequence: CASRATGTVGTYEQYF. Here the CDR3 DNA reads TGCGCCAGCAGGGCAACCGGGACAGTAGGAACCTACGAGCAGTACTTC.

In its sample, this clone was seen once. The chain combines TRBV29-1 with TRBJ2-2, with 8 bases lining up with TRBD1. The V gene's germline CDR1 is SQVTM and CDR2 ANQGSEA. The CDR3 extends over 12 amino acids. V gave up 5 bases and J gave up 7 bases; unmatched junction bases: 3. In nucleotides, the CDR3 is TGCAGCGTTTCGACAGGGGTCGGGGAGCTGTTTTTT. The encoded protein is CSVSTGVGELFF.

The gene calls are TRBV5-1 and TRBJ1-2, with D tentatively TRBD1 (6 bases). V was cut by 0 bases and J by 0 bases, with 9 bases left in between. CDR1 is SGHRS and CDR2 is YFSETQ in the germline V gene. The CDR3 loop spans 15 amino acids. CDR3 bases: TGCGCCAGCAGCTTGGGGACAGCAGCTAACTATGGCTACACCTTC. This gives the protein CASSLGTAANYGYTF.

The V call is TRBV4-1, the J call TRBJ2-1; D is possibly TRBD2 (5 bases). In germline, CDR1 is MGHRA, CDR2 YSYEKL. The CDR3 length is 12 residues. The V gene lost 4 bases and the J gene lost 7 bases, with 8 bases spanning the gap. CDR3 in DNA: TGCGCCAGCAGCCTTACGGGGAATGAGCAGTTCTTC. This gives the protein CASSLTGNEQFF.

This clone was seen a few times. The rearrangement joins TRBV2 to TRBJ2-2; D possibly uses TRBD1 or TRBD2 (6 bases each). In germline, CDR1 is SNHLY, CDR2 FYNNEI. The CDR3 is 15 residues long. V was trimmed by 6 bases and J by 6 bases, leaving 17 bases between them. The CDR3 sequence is CASRDPGGGPGELFF. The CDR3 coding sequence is TGTGCCAGCAGGGACCCCGGAGGGGGACCCGGGGAGCTGTTTTTT.

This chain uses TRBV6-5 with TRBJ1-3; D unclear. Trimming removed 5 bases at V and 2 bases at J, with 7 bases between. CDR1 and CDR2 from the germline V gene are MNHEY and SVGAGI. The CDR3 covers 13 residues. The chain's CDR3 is CASSEVAGNTIYF. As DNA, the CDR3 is TGTGCCAGCAGTGAGGTAGCTGGAAACACCATATATTTT.

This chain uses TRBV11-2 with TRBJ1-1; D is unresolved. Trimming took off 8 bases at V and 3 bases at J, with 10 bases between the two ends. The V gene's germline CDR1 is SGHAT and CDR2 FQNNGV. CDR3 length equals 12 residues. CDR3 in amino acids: CASGYRDTEAFF. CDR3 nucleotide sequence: TGTGCCAGCGGCTACAGAGACACTGAAGCTTTCTTT.

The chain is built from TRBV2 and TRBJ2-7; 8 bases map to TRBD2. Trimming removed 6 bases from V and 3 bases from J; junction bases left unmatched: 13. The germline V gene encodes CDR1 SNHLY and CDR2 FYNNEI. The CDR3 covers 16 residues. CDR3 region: CASSLGVAGRVYEQYF. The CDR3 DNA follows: TGTGCCAGCAGCCTCGGGGTAGCGGGACGAGTCTACGAGCAGTACTTC.

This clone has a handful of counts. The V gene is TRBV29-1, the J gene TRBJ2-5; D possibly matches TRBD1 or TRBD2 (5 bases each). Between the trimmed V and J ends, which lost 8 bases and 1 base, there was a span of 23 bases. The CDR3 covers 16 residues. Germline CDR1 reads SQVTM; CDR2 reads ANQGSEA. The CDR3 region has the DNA TGCAGCTCCTCACCTTCCCCAGGGACGTCCCAAGAGACCCAGTACTTC. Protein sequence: CSSSPSPGTSQETQYF.

This CDR3 is CASRGTGFREQYF. CDR3 DNA sequence: TGTGCCAGCAGGGGCACAGGGTTTCGGGAGCAGTACTTC. The gene calls are TRBV25-1 and TRBJ2-7; a weak D match, TRBD1 (6 bases). The CDR3 is made up of 13 amino acids. The germline gives CDR1 MGHDK, CDR2 SYGVNS. V lost 6 bases, J lost 7 bases, and 16 bases lay in between.

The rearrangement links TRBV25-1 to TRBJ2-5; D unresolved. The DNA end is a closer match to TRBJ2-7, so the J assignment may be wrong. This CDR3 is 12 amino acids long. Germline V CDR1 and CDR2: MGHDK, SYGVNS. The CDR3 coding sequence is TGTGCCAGCAGTGAATCCAACTACGAGCAGTACTTC. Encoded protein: CASSESNYEQYF.

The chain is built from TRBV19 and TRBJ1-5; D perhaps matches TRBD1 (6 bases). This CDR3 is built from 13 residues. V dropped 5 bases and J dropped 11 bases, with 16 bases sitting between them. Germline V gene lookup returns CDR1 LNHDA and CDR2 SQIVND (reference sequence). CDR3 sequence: CASSSMGAGAQHF. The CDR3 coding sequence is TGTGCCAGTAGTTCGATGGGGGCAGGAGCCCAGCATTTT.

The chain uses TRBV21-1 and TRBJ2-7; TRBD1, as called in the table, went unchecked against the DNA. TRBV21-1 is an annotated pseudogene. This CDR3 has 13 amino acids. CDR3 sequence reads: CASDGTATYEQYF. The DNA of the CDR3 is TGTGCCAGCGATGGGACAGCGACCTACGAGCAGTACTTC.

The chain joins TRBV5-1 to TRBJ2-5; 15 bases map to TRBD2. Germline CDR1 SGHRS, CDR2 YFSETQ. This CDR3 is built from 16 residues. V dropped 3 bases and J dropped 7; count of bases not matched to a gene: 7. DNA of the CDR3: TGCGCCAGCAGCTCCGTCCCGGGACTAGCGGGGGGGACCCAGTACTTC. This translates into CASSSVPGLAGGTQYF.

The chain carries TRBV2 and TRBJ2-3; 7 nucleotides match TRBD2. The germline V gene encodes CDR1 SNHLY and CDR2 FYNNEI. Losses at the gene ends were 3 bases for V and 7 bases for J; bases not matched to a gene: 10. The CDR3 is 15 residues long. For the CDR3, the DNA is TGTGCCAGCAGTGAGGCACTAGCGAGGAGAAATACGCAGTATTTT. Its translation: CASSEALARRNTQYF.

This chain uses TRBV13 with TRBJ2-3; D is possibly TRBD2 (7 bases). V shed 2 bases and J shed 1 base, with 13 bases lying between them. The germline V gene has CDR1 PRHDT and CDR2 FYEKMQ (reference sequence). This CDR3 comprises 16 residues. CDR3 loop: CASSLRGGARTDTQYF. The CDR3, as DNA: TGTGCCAGCAGCTTAAGGGGGGGCGCCCGCACAGATACGCAGTATTTT.

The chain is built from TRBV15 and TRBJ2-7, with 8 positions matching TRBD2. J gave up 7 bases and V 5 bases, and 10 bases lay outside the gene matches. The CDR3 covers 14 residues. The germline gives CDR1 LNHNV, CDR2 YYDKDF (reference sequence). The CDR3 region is CATSLGGAGREQYF. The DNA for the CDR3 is TGTGCCACCAGCCTCGGGGGGGCAGGGCGGGAGCAGTACTTC.